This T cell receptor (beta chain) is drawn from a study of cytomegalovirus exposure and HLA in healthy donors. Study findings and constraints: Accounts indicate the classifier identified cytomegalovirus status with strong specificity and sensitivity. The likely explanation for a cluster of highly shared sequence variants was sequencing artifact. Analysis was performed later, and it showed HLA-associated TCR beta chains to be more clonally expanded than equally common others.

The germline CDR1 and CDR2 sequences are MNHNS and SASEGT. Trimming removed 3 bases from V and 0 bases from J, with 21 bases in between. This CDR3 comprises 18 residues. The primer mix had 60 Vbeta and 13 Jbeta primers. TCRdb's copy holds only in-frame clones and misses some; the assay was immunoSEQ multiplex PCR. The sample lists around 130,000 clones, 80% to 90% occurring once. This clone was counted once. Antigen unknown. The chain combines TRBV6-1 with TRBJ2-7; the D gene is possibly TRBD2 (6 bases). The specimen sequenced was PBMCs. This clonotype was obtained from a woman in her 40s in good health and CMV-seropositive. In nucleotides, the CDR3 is TGTGCCAGCAGTGACGACCCATGGCGAGGGGAGGACTCCTACGAGCAGTACTTC. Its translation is CASSDDPWRGEDSYEQYF.